A single T cell receptor beta chain is shown here with its context. Its target is unknown. This CDR3 comprises 15 residues. Trimming at V came to 5 bases and at J to 2 bases, leaving 5 bases not matched to a gene. Germline assignment: CDR1 SEHNR and CDR2 FQNEAQ (reference sequence). Donors in the study were healthy people who gave bone marrow. The sample belongs to a study of cytomegalovirus exposure and HLA in healthy donors. It was with 60 Vbeta and 13 Jbeta primers that the PCR ran. Sequencing was performed with immunoSEQ multiplex PCR; in TCRdb, only in-frame clones are kept and a portion is missing. Of under 200,000 clones in the sample, roughly 80% were seen once. General study findings and limits: Later work found most CMV-associated TCR beta chains apparently HLA-restricted. For cytomegalovirus status, the classifier reportedly gave diagnoses with high specificity and sensitivity.

This receptor was taken from a female donor in good health and CMV-seronegative. The V call is TRBV7-9, the J call TRBJ1-4, with TRBD1 matching over 7 bases. The specimen sequenced was PBMCs. CDR3 nucleotide sequence: TGTGCCAGCAGCGCCGGACAGGTCACTAATGAAAAACTGTTTTTT. Translated, it gives CASSAGQVTNEKLFF.